Reported below is one T cell receptor (beta chain). The sample is drawn from a study of T cells after yellow fever vaccination. One entry per CDR3 protein results from TCRdb running MiXCR on the 5' RACE reads. The sample holds a few hundred thousand distinct CDR3 sequences, about a sixth seen once. V was clipped by 5 bases and J by 7 bases; unmatched bases: 7. Germline V gene sequence: CDR1 MNHNS, CDR2 SASEGT. The CDR3 has 13 residues. The chain has TRBV6-1 and TRBJ2-7; 8 bases line up with TRBD1. This TCR was sampled from a young man who received the YFV17D yellow fever vaccine. This specimen consisted of PBMCs, obtained around 5 days after the first yellow fever vaccination. Here the CDR3 reads CASSRPTGEEQYV. The DNA for the CDR3 is TGTGCCAGCAGTAGACCGACAGGGGAGGAGCAGTACGTC.